These 31 T cell receptor beta chains share one sample of origin, sequenced in a study of T cells in Graves' hyperthyroidism and ophthalmopathy. Using RNA transcripts as the source, TCR beta CDR3 regions were amplified. Using the HTBI primer set, a first-round RT-PCR was run on the TCR CDR3. TCRdb redid the calling of the multiplex PCR reads with MiXCR, one entry per CDR3 protein. The table includes over 700,000 distinct CDR3 sequences, around 40% detected once. Material for sequencing was blood. The source is a woman in her thirties or forties with Graves' hyperthyroidism.

Note on this clonotype: A read error is possible here, since a much larger clone lies one base away. This CDR3 is CASNRDSGQAQYF. In DNA, the CDR3 is TGTGCCAGCAACCGGGACAGTGGCCAGGCCCAGTACTTC. The gene calls are TRBV24-1 and TRBJ2-5; TRBD1 aligns across 7 bases. From germline, CDR1 is KGHDR and CDR2 SFDVKD. The ends lost 11 bases at V and 9 bases at J; junction bases unmatched: 14. CDR3 length: 13 residues.

The rearrangement uses TRBV29-1 and TRBJ1-2; perhaps TRBD1 as D (6 bases). There are 12 residues in the CDR3. Looked up from germline, CDR1 is SQVTM and CDR2 is ANQGSEA. Trimming removed 7 bases at V and 3 bases at J, with 12 bases between. The CDR3 DNA follows: TGCAGCGCCTCTGACAGGCACTATGGCTACACCTTC. It is translated as CSASDRHYGYTF.

This clonotype was counted once. The V gene is TRBV7-2, the J gene TRBJ2-2, with 7 positions matching TRBD2. Germline V gives CDR1 SGHTA, CDR2 FQGNSA. Unmatched junction bases numbered 3, after V lost 2 bases and J lost 3 bases. CDR3 length equals 15 residues. CDR3 nucleotide sequence: TGTGCCAGCAGCTTATCTAGCGGACACACCGGGGAGCTGTTTTTT. It translates to CASSLSSGHTGELFF.

There are many counts of this clonotype. The chain has TRBV9 and TRBJ1-2; no clear D gene. Trimming pared 3 bases from V and 5 bases from J, leaving 8 bases between. Germline-derived CDR1 and CDR2 are SGDLS and YYNGEE. The CDR3 consists of 12 residues. The CDR3 spells CASSARGYGYTF. Here the CDR3 DNA reads TGTGCCAGCAGCGCCAGAGGGTATGGCTACACCTTC.

V usage is TRBV5-1 and J usage is TRBJ2-5; D is possibly TRBD1 or TRBD2 (5 bases each). The germline V and J ends were trimmed by 4 bases and 5 bases, with 21 bases remaining between them. The CDR3 is 16 residues long. Germline CDR1 and CDR2: SGHRS and YFSETQ. The CDR3 here is CASSSPRDGPRETQYF. The DNA of the CDR3 is TGCGCCAGCAGCAGCCCTCGGGACGGCCCCCGGGAGACCCAGTACTTC.

This chain joins TRBV19 and TRBJ1-5, with D possibly being TRBD1 (6 bases). The CDR3 is 14 residues long. The germline gives CDR1 LNHDA, CDR2 SQIVND (reference sequence). V was cut by 7 bases and J by 6 bases, with 16 bases left in between. CDR3 DNA: TGTGCCAGTACCCTCCGGGGGCGAGGTCAGCCCCAGCATTTT. This translates into CASTLRGRGQPQHF.

In nucleotides, the CDR3 is TGTGCCAGCAGCCGGGTGGGACAATCCTACGAGCAGTACTTC. Translating gives CASSRVGQSYEQYF. The chain couples TRBV28 to TRBJ2-7, with D perhaps TRBD1 (6 bases). The CDR3 contains 14 residues. Germline assignment: CDR1 MDHEN and CDR2 SYDVKM. V dropped 6 bases and J dropped 1 base, with 13 bases sitting between them. Supplemented by reference TRBV28 and TRBJ2-7, the full variable domain reads DVKVTQSSRYLVKRTGEKVFLECVQDMDHENMFWYRQDPGLGLRLIYFSYDVKMKEKGDIPEGYSVSREKKERFSLILESASTNQTSMYLCASSRVGQSYEQYFGPGTRLTVT.

The chain joins TRBV12-3 or TRBV12-4 to TRBJ2-5; D could derive from TRBD1 or TRBD2 (5 bases each). CDR3 length: 15 amino acids. V gave up 3 bases and J gave up 5 bases, with 16 bases separating them. The CDR3 bases are TGTGCCAGCAGTTTTTTTGGGCCCTGGGGGGAGACCCAGTACTTC. Amino acid sequence: CASSFFGPWGETQYF.

The J gene is TRBJ1-6, the V gene TRBV7-2; TRBD1 aligns across 11 bases. Germline V lookup: CDR1 SGHTA, CDR2 FQGNSA. J lost 9 bases, V lost 6 bases, and 7 bases had no gene match. The CDR3 is made up of 15 amino acids. DNA of the CDR3: TGTGCCAGCAGTACCTTGGACAGGGGGCCTTCACCCCTCCACTTT. It specifies CASSTLDRGPSPLHF.

This chain connects TRBV7-9 to TRBJ1-2, with D maybe TRBD1 (5 bases). CDR3 size: 15 residues. CDR1 is SEHNR and CDR2 is FQNEAQ in the germline V gene (reference sequence). V lost 5 bases, J lost 4 bases, and 17 bases lay in between. This CDR3 reads CASSPATAISYGYTF. The CDR3 nucleotides are TGTGCCAGCAGCCCGGCGACAGCAATCTCCTATGGCTACACCTTC.

In this sample, this clonotype turned up a few times. The chain uses TRBV14 and TRBJ2-7; 16 nucleotides match TRBD2. Trimming took 4 bases from V and 2 from J; bases not matched to a gene: 5. The germline V gene encodes CDR1 SGHDN and CDR2 FVKESK. The CDR3 has 17 residues. CDR3 protein: CASSPVGTSGRAYEQYF. CDR3 nucleotides: TGTGCCAGCAGCCCAGTAGGGACTAGCGGGAGGGCCTACGAGCAGTACTTC.

This clonotype was detected once. This could be a read error, since a much larger clone is one nucleotide away. The chain combines TRBV7-2 with TRBJ2-7, with TRBD2 matching over 7 bases. The V and J ends lost 3 bases and 6 bases, in that order; junction bases with no gene match: 11. The germline V gene has CDR1 SGHTA and CDR2 FQGNSA. This CDR3 has 15 residues. The CDR3 is CASSFRGLVISEQYF. DNA for the CDR3: TGTGCCAGCAGCTTCCGCGGACTAGTCATCAGCGAGCAGTACTTC.

This chain uses TRBV3-1 with TRBJ2-7; no clear D. This CDR3 contains 14 residues. CDR1 and CDR2 (germline): LGHDT, YNNKEL (reference sequence). Trimming left V 0 bases short and J 2 bases short, with 8 bases between. CDR3 residues: CASSQEGGTYEQYF. CDR3 in DNA: TGTGCCAGCAGCCAAGAAGGCGGCACCTACGAGCAGTACTTC.

This clonotype was recorded many times. The chain employs TRBV2 and TRBJ1-2, with 8 bases that match TRBD1. Per germline, CDR1 SNHLY and CDR2 FYNNEI. The CDR3 totals 15 residues. After removal of 10 bases from V and 4 bases from J, the junction contained 14 bases not matched to a gene. CDR3 sequence (DNA): TGTGCCATACTATCGCCGGGACAGGCACTCTATGGCTACACCTTC. It translates to CAILSPGQALYGYTF.

V and J are TRBV7-9 and TRBJ1-1, with a weak D call TRBD1 (5 bases). The CDR3 covers 19 residues. The V gene's germline CDR1 is SEHNR and CDR2 FQNEAQ (reference sequence). Deletions cut 5 bases from V and 4 bases from J, with 29 bases between. This CDR3 reads CASSPRVGGVREVSTEAFF. The CDR3 bases are TGTGCCAGCAGCCCCAGAGTGGGGGGGGTTCGCGAGGTGAGCACTGAAGCTTTCTTT.

About this clonotype: A clone one base away is much larger, so this may be a read error. V and J are TRBV10-3 and TRBJ1-5; the match to TRBD1 covers 8 bases. The germline V gene has CDR1 ENHRY and CDR2 SYGVKD. The CDR3 spans 15 residues. The CDR3 protein is CASHQRTGSNQPRHF. Written as DNA, the CDR3 is TGTGCCAGCCATCAAAGGACAGGGAGCAATCAGCCCCGGCATTTT.

The chain carries TRBV6-5 and TRBJ1-3; D remains ambiguous. Germline V gene sequence: CDR1 MNHEY, CDR2 SVGAGI. The V end was cut by 0 bases, the J end by 3 bases, with 15 bases between. This CDR3 comprises 17 residues. CDR3 sequence: CASSYSIGGVRGNTIYF. The DNA for the CDR3 is TGTGCCAGCAGTTACTCAATCGGTGGGGTACGTGGAAACACCATATATTTT.

This clonotype was counted only a few times. The chain joins TRBV9 to TRBJ2-7; perhaps TRBD2 as D (5 bases). The germline V gene encodes CDR1 SGDLS and CDR2 YYNGEE. The CDR3 has 14 amino acids. The germline V and J ends were trimmed by 2 bases and 4 bases, with 13 bases remaining between them. CDR3 coding DNA: TGTGCCAGCAGCGTGTCCGGGATGAGTTACGAGCAGTACTTC. As protein: CASSVSGMSYEQYF.

The chain links TRBV29-1 to TRBJ1-1; D gene ambiguous. Germline V gene sequence: CDR1 SQVTM, CDR2 ANQGSEA. V was clipped by 7 bases and J by 0 bases, with 9 bases between them. This CDR3 region has 12 residues. The DNA of the CDR3 is TGCAGCGGGGCCAAATTGAACACTGAAGCTTTCTTT. Translating it yields CSGAKLNTEAFF. Supplemented by reference TRBV29-1 and TRBJ1-1, the full variable domain reads SAVISQKPSRDICQRGTSLTIQCQVDSQVTMMFWYRQQPGQSLTLIATANQGSEATYESGFVIDKFPISRPNLTFSTLTVSNMSPEDSSIYLCSGAKLNTEAFFGQGTRLTVV.

V and J are TRBV7-2 and TRBJ2-5, with 9 bases fitting TRBD1. The last part of the DNA fits TRBJ2-1 better; the J call may be wrong. The CDR3 spans 13 residues. Germline CDR1 is SGHTA and CDR2 is FQGNSA. The CDR3 bases are TGTGCCAGCAGCCGGGACAGGGATTCGGCGCAGTTCTTC. Protein product: CASSRDRDSAQFF.

The rearrangement joins TRBV6-5 to TRBJ1-6; a weak D match, TRBD1 (5 bases). The V and J ends lost 0 bases and 0 bases respectively, with 9 bases between them. Germline CDR1 is MNHEY and CDR2 is SVGAGI. This CDR3 is built from 17 residues. The CDR3 reads CASSYSGQSSYNSPLHF. The CDR3 DNA sequence: TGTGCCAGCAGTTACTCGGGGCAGAGCTCCTATAATTCACCCCTCCACTTT.

This clonotype was detected a few times. The chain is built from TRBV19 and TRBJ2-6, with 7 nucleotides matching TRBD1. V lost 6 bases to trimming and J lost 2 bases; unmatched junction nucleotides: 7. CDR1 and CDR2 from the germline V gene are LNHDA and SQIVND (reference sequence). The CDR3 spans 16 residues. The DNA for the CDR3 is TGTGCCAGTAGCCGGCGACAGGGAACTGGGGCCAACGTCCTGACTTTC. It specifies CASSRRQGTGANVLTF.

Concerning this clonotype: No conserved phenylalanine or tryptophan ends this CDR3, so it is likely a read error. The rearrangement links TRBV7-2 to TRBJ1-1, with TRBD1 as a possible D gene (6 bases). Trimming pared 5 bases from V and 4 bases from J, leaving 17 bases between. Germline CDR1 is SGHTA and CDR2 is FQGNSA. The CDR3 sequence is 15 residues long. The DNA for the CDR3 is TGTGCCAGCAGCCCCCGTGGGGGCGGGGGCACTGAAGCTTTCCTT. Its translation is CASSPRGGGGTEAFL.

V is TRBV10-2 and J is TRBJ1-5; D is unclear. This CDR3 comprises 16 residues. Germline V gives CDR1 WSHSY, CDR2 SAAADI. V was clipped by 6 bases and J by 1 base, with 16 bases between them. This CDR3 reads CASSRRPHRSNQPQHF. CDR3 coding DNA: TGCGCCAGCAGCCGCCGACCCCACCGGAGCAATCAGCCCCAGCATTTT.

This clonotype was detected only a few times. This may be a read error, as it is one base from a much larger clone. The V and J genes are TRBV10-3 and TRBJ2-7; 8 bases are shared with TRBD1. V was pared by 6 bases and J by 3 bases, with 4 bases of the junction left unmatched. Per germline, CDR1 ENHRY and CDR2 SYGVKD. The CDR3 contains 13 residues. Written as DNA, the CDR3 is TGTGCCATCAGCAGTGACAGGGGCTACGAGCAGTACTTC. As protein: CAISSDRGYEQYF.

This clonotype has ten or more counts. The chain recombines TRBV2 with TRBJ1-2, with 7 bases that match TRBD1. The CDR3 is 13 amino acids. The ends lost 6 bases at V and 3 bases at J; junction bases unmatched: 4. Germline CDR1 and CDR2: SNHLY and FYNNEI. In DNA form, the CDR3 reads TGTGCCAGCAGGAGACAGGGTGACTATGGCTACACCTTC. Its protein is CASRRQGDYGYTF.

This sequence joins TRBV5-1 and TRBJ1-2, with D tentatively TRBD1 (5 bases). CDR3 length: 14 residues. Germline CDR1 reads SGHRS; CDR2 reads YFSETQ. V lost 0 bases and J lost 7, with 13 bases in between. The CDR3 reads CASSLVLGTGGYTF. CDR3 nucleotide sequence: TGCGCCAGCAGCTTGGTTTTGGGGACGGGTGGCTACACCTTC.

This clonotype showed up many times. The chain recombines TRBV7-9 with TRBJ1-4, with D perhaps matching TRBD1 (6 bases). CDR3 length equals 14 residues. CDR1 and CDR2 (germline): SEHNR, FQNEAQ (reference sequence). The ends were cut back, 0 bases at V and 6 bases at J, with 8 bases in the middle. CDR3 loop: CASSLADSYEKLFF. CDR3 DNA: TGTGCCAGCAGCTTAGCGGACAGCTATGAAAAACTGTTTTTT.

This clonotype was observed a few times. The rearrangement uses TRBV11-2 and TRBJ2-5, with 8 bases matching TRBD1. The CDR3 runs 15 residues. J lost 4 bases, V lost 5 bases, and 9 bases had no gene match. In germline, CDR1 is SGHAT, CDR2 FQNNGV. CDR3 nucleotide sequence: TGTGCCAGCAGCCCCTTCGGGCAGGGGGCAGAGACCCAGTACTTC. It is translated as CASSPFGQGAETQYF.

V usage is TRBV29-1 and J usage is TRBJ1-1, with 7 bases aligning to TRBD1. CDR1 SQVTM and CDR2 ANQGSEA come from the germline V gene. The CDR3 is 13 amino acids. V dropped 6 bases and J dropped 2; count of bases not matched to a gene: 6. The DNA for the CDR3 is TGCAGCGTCCCAAGACAGGGTAACACTGAAGCTTTCTTT. Translating it yields CSVPRQGNTEAFF.

CDR3 coding DNA: TGTGCCAGCAGCTTATTCCCAACGGGTACTGAAGCTTTCTTT. Translated, it gives CASSLFPTGTEAFF. The J gene is TRBJ1-1, the V gene TRBV11-2; D remains ambiguous. Germline V gives CDR1 SGHAT, CDR2 FQNNGV. The CDR3 loop spans 14 amino acids. Trimming left V 2 bases short and J 5 bases short, with 12 bases between.